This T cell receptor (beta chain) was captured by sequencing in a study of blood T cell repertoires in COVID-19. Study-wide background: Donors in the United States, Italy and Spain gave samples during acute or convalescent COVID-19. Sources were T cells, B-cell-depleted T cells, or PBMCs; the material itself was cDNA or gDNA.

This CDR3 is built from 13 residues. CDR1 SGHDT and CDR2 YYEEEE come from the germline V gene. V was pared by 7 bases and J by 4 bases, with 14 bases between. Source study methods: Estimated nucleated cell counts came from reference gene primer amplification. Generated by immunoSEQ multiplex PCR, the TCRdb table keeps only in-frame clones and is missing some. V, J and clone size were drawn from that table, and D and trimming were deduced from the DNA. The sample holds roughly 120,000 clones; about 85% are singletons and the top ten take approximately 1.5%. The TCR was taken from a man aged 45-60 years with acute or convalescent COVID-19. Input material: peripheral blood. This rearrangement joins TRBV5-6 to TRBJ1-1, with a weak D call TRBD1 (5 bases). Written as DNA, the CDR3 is TGTGCCAGCGGGGTTGCGGGGGGCACTGAAGCTTTCTTT. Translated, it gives CASGVAGGTEAFF. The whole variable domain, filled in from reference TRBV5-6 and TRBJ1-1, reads DAGVTQSPTHLIKTRGQQVTLRCSPKSGHDTVSWYQQALGQGPQFIFQYYEEEERQRGNFPDRFSGHQFPNYSSELNVNALLLGDSALYLCASGVAGGTEAFFGQGTRLTVV.